What follows is one T cell receptor beta chain and its context. As yet, its antigen is unknown. Sequencing was limited to surgery cases with top T cell transcript signatures in brain tissue. Before surgery, patients took at least one anti-epileptic drug. The CDR3 is 14 amino acids. V gave up 2 bases and J gave up 3 bases; unmatched junction bases: 4. The germline CDR1 and CDR2 sequences are GTSNPN and SVGIG (reference sequence). The sample is drawn from a study of brain T cells in children with intractable seizures. Repertoires were generated with immunoSEQ multiplex PCR, while TCRdb's copy carries only in-frame clones and drops some. The sample has fewer than 25,000 clones, 94% seen once. General study results and limits: Clones missing pre-surgery may reflect undersampling of that blood sample.

The clonotype was recovered from a boy aged 5-17 years with focal cortical dysplasia and intractable seizures. Sequencing was performed on peripheral blood, taken at surgery. The J gene is TRBJ2-3, the V gene TRBV30, with 8 bases lining up with TRBD1. The CDR3 reads CAWSPGGKTDTQYF. The CDR3 DNA is TGTGCCTGGAGTCCAGGGGGCAAAACAGATACGCAGTATTTT.